This entry features one T cell receptor beta chain sequence. Its cognate antigen is unknown. CDR1 is SGDLS, CDR2 YYNGEE, per germline. The CDR3 spans 17 residues. This sample is drawn from a study of monozygotic twins with inflammatory bowel disease. Reanalyzing the 5' RACE reads, TCRdb keeps one entry per CDR3 protein, without DNA. The specimen's table records approximately 400,000 distinct CDR3 sequences. Study outcomes and limitations: Differences in immunosuppressive treatment may have been a source of added variability in patient repertoires.

Material: blood. The sequence was obtained from a human donor with ulcerative colitis or Crohn's disease, or a healthy co-twin of an affected twin (not recorded which). The chain employs TRBV9 and TRBJ1-2; TCRdb calls TRBD1, which cannot be checked without DNA. CDR3 sequence reads: CASTRNPETVTLGGYTF. Variable domain in full (rest from reference TRBV9 and TRBJ1-2): DSGVTQTPKHLITATGQRVTLRCSPRSGDLSVYWYQQSLDQGLQFLIQYYNGEERAKGNILERFSAQQFPDLHSELNLSSLELGDSALYFCASTRNPETVTLGGYTFGSGTRLTVV.